This note documents a single T cell receptor gamma chain sequence. What it binds is unknown. Only one base separates this from a far larger clonotype, so it likely reflects a read error. The DNA is left out, because the CDR3 cannot be placed on it with certainty; the CDR3 is given as TCRdb lists it. TCRdb re-analyzed the multiplex PCR reads via CATT. The profile shows approximately 25,000 gamma-chain clones, 3% of them singletons. Ends included, the CDR3 has 31 residues. Germline CDR1 reads GITISATS; CDR2 reads ISYDGTV (reference sequence). Gammadelta T cells were flow-sorted from PBMC into Vgamma9/Vdelta2+ and Vdelta2-negative populations for bulk analysis. The sample is drawn from a study of γδ T cells in repeated Plasmodium falciparum infection. General study results and limits: Over time and infection, Vgamma9/Vdelta2+ repertoires remained highly stable and polyclonal.

Called V gene: TRGV9; the J gene was not called. Sequenced sample: gamma-delta T cells from blood. This receptor was taken from a pool of human donors (malaria-infected and uninfected, not separated). The CDR3 here is CALWEAIIIRNSLAVEQHLLSQVSIGRIQHF.